These 26 T cell receptor beta chains came from one sample sequenced in a study of blood T cells in healthy people across ages. It was with a sample-barcoded 5' primer and a J-beta primer mix that a second PCR of roughly 7 to 11 cycles was run. TCRdb reprocessed the 5' RACE reads via MiXCR and lists one record per CDR3 protein. The sample shows approximately 790,000 distinct CDR3 sequences, about 59% of them seen only once. Source material: blood. Receptors were obtained from a young man in good health.

V usage is TRBV14 and J usage is TRBJ1-1, with 7 bases aligning to TRBD1. The germline V gene encodes CDR1 SGHDN and CDR2 FVKESK. This CDR3 region has 15 residues. V trimming: 3 bases; J trimming: 4 bases; junction bases outside the gene matches: 8. The CDR3 region is CASSHSTGPGTEAFF. The CDR3 DNA reads as TGTGCCAGCAGCCACTCGACAGGGCCTGGCACTGAAGCTTTCTTT.

The chain carries TRBV2 and TRBJ2-5, with D possibly TRBD1 on 5 matching bases. The J call may not be correct, given that the DNA end is closer to TRBJ2-7. The germline CDR1 and CDR2 sequences are SNHLY and FYNNEI. The CDR3 length is 14 residues. Written as DNA, the CDR3 is TGTGCCAGCACCCGACAGACTGGCCCGCACGAGCAGTACTTC. This sequence encodes CASTRQTGPHEQYF.

This chain joins TRBV7-9 and TRBJ2-5, with 8 bases aligning to TRBD2. Trimming cost V 4 bases and J 1 base; bases outside gene matches: 5. The CDR3 has 15 amino acids. CDR1 is SEHNR and CDR2 is FQNEAQ in the germline V gene (reference sequence). DNA of the CDR3: TGTGCCAGCAGCTCGTATAGCGGGGTCCAAGAGACCCAGTACTTC. As protein: CASSSYSGVQETQYF.

This sequence joins TRBV9 and TRBJ2-1; 10 positions agree with TRBD2. Trimming at V came to 4 bases and at J to 11 bases, leaving 12 bases not matched to a gene. Germline CDR1 reads SGDLS; CDR2 reads YYNGEE. The CDR3 sequence is 15 residues long. CDR3 sequence: CASSPPGLAINKQFF. The DNA of the CDR3 is TGTGCCAGCAGCCCCCCGGGACTAGCGATAAATAAGCAGTTCTTC.

The gene calls are TRBV4-3 and TRBJ2-5; TRBD1 aligns across 7 bases. V dropped 1 base and J dropped 11; count of bases not matched to a gene: 13. CDR1 and CDR2 from the germline V gene are LGHNA and YSLEER. The CDR3 covers 15 residues. As DNA, the CDR3 is TGCGCCAGCAGCCAAGCGACAGGGACGACCTACGGGCAGTACTTC. Protein: CASSQATGTTYGQYF.

V and J are TRBV30 and TRBJ2-1; D possibly corresponds to TRBD2 (6 bases). This CDR3 has 13 amino acids. V lost 0 bases, J lost 9 bases, and 12 bases lay in between. CDR1 is GTSNPN and CDR2 is SVGIG in the germline V gene (reference sequence). Here the CDR3 reads CAWSVSARGEQFF. The DNA of the CDR3 is TGTGCCTGGAGTGTGAGTGCGCGGGGTGAGCAGTTCTTC.

This clonotype has just one count. The gene calls are TRBV6-2 or TRBV6-3 and TRBJ1-1; unclear D gene. Germline-derived CDR1 and CDR2 are MNHEY and SVGEGT. Trimming removed 2 bases at V and 0 bases at J, with 10 bases between. There are 15 residues in the CDR3. CDR3 nucleotides: TGTGCCAGCAGTTACCCCCAAGGAGTGAACACTGAAGCTTTCTTT. Translating it yields CASSYPQGVNTEAFF.

The V and J genes are TRBV2 and TRBJ1-4; 11 nucleotides line up with TRBD1. J gave up 8 bases and V 10 bases, and 9 bases lay outside the gene matches. The V gene's germline CDR1 is SNHLY and CDR2 FYNNEI. This CDR3 has 14 amino acids. This CDR3 is CATTGQGASEKLFF. CDR3 DNA: TGTGCCACCACAGGACAGGGGGCGTCGGAAAAACTGTTTTTT.

The V gene is TRBV7-7, the J gene TRBJ2-3, with 8 nucleotides matching TRBD2. With V trimmed by 4 bases and J by 3 bases, 6 bases remained unmatched. This CDR3 contains 15 residues. The germline V gene has CDR1 SSHAT and CDR2 FNYEAQ (reference sequence). Written as DNA, the CDR3 is TGTGCCAGCAGCTCGGGACTAGGCACTACAGATACGCAGTATTTT. Amino acid sequence: CASSSGLGTTDTQYF.

This clonotype was counted a few times. The chain links TRBV4-3 to TRBJ2-3, with D possibly matching TRBD2 (6 bases). The V gene lost 0 bases and the J gene lost 9 bases, with 16 bases spanning the gap. The CDR3 is 15 residues long. Germline values: CDR1 LGHNA, CDR2 YSLEER. The CDR3 coding sequence is TGCGCCAGCAGCCAAGAATTGAGGGGACGGGAGACGCAGTATTTT. It codes for CASSQELRGRETQYF.

The chain employs TRBV7-2 and TRBJ1-5; the D is unclear. CDR3 length equals 15 residues. Germline V gene sequence: CDR1 SGHTA, CDR2 FQGNSA. The V end lost 1 base, the J end lost 2 bases, and 9 bases lay between the germline ends. Here the CDR3 DNA reads TGTGCCAGCAGCTTAGGAAGATCAGGCAATCAGCCCCAGCATTTT. It yields the protein CASSLGRSGNQPQHF.

The V and J genes are TRBV20-1 and TRBJ2-3; the D is unclear. V was cut by 2 bases and J by 0 bases, with 12 bases left in between. The CDR3 spans 15 residues. CDR1 is DFQATT and CDR2 is SNEGSKA in the germline V gene (reference sequence). Written as DNA, the CDR3 is TGCAGTGCTAGAAAAGGTGGCGTTAGCACAGATACGCAGTATTTT. Its protein is CSARKGGVSTDTQYF.

DNA of the CDR3: TGTGCCAGCTCACCACCGGGACCCAAGTCATACGAGCAGTACTTC. Its protein product is CASSPPGPKSYEQYF. The chain employs TRBV18 and TRBJ2-7, with D perhaps given as TRBD1 or TRBD2 (5 bases each). The germline V and J ends were trimmed by 0 bases and 4 bases, with 13 bases remaining between them. This CDR3 comprises 15 residues. Per germline, CDR1 KGHSH and CDR2 LQKENI.

The chain uses TRBV24-1 and TRBJ2-3; 10 bases are shared with TRBD2. The CDR3 runs 20 residues. CDR1 is KGHDR and CDR2 is SFDVKD in the germline V gene. Unmatched junction bases numbered 16, after V lost 3 bases and J lost 2 bases. CDR3 DNA sequence: TGTGCCACCAGTGATACCAGGTTGGCTAGCGGGGGCCCCGTCACAGATACGCAGTATTTT. Amino acid sequence: CATSDTRLASGGPVTDTQYF.

The chain is built from TRBV25-1 and TRBJ1-2; perhaps TRBD1 as D (5 bases). Trimming pared 3 bases from V and 2 bases from J, leaving 10 bases between. Germline values: CDR1 MGHDK, CDR2 SYGVNS. The CDR3 is 14 amino acids. This CDR3 reads CASSDRVDNYGYTF. DNA of the CDR3: TGTGCCAGCAGTGACAGGGTCGACAACTATGGCTACACCTTC.

This clonotype was seen a few times. The V call is TRBV7-2, the J call TRBJ1-2; D not resolved. Germline assignment: CDR1 SGHTA and CDR2 FQGNSA. The CDR3 length is 14 residues. Trimming stripped 0 bases from V and 3 bases from J, with 8 bases between. This CDR3 is CASSLAVHDYGYTF. DNA for the CDR3: TGTGCCAGCAGCTTAGCAGTACACGACTATGGCTACACCTTC.

This chain uses TRBV20-1 with TRBJ2-5; no clear D gene. The CDR3 extends over 15 amino acids. Per germline, CDR1 DFQATT and CDR2 SNEGSKA (reference sequence). Trimming stripped 0 bases from V and 0 bases from J, with 11 bases between. The CDR3 region has the DNA TGCAGTGCTAGAGATCAGGTGGGGTACCAAGAGACCCAGTACTTC. Its translation: CSARDQVGYQETQYF.

The rearrangement joins TRBV7-2 to TRBJ2-7; no definite D call. The ends were cut back, 5 bases at V and 3 bases at J, with 23 bases in the middle. Germline V lookup: CDR1 SGHTA, CDR2 FQGNSA. The CDR3 extends over 17 amino acids. The CDR3 nucleotides read TGTGCCAGCAGCCTAGACGCCGAGGCGGCAGGCAACTACGAGCAGTACTTC. This translates into CASSLDAEAAGNYEQYF.

This clonotype was counted a few times. The J gene is TRBJ2-5, the V gene TRBV10-3, with D perhaps TRBD1 (6 bases). V was shortened by 6 bases and J by 5 bases, with 13 bases between the two germline ends. CDR3 length equals 13 residues. Germline CDR1 reads ENHRY; CDR2 reads SYGVKD. CDR3 bases: TGTGCCATCAGCAGGGGTGACGGCGAGACCCAGTACTTC. Residues: CAISRGDGETQYF.

The rearrangement uses TRBV20-1 and TRBJ2-5; TRBD1 is a possible D gene (5 bases). Looked up from germline, CDR1 is DFQATT and CDR2 is SNEGSKA (reference sequence). The CDR3 runs 13 residues. The germline V and J ends were trimmed by 3 bases and 3 bases, with 11 bases remaining between them. CDR3: CSARLGVEETQYF. In nucleotides, the CDR3 is TGCAGTGCTAGGCTAGGGGTGGAAGAGACCCAGTACTTC.

This chain connects TRBV12-3 or TRBV12-4 to TRBJ1-2, with D possibly matching TRBD1 (5 bases). The CDR3 runs to 13 residues. V shed 6 bases and J shed 3 bases, with 11 bases lying between them. The CDR3: CASRGTRDYGYTF. For the CDR3, the DNA is TGTGCCAGCAGGGGGACCCGTGACTATGGCTACACCTTC.

The chain uses TRBV6-5 and TRBJ2-5; TRBD1 agrees at 7 bases. The J call could be wrong; TRBJ2-7 is a better fit for the DNA end. This CDR3 has 15 residues. Germline CDR1 is MNHEY and CDR2 is SVGAGI. CDR3 coding DNA: TGTGCCAGCACCCCCGGACAGGCAAGCTCCTACGAGCAGTACTTC. Translating it yields CASTPGQASSYEQYF.

The chain employs TRBV20-1 and TRBJ1-5; 7 nucleotides line up with TRBD1. The germline CDR1 and CDR2 sequences are DFQATT and SNEGSKA (reference sequence). V lost 1 base to trimming and J lost 9 bases; unmatched junction nucleotides: 6. There are 13 residues in the CDR3. CDR3 nucleotides: TGCAGTGCTAGAGGACAGGGTGACTCGCCCCAGCATTTT. It specifies CSARGQGDSPQHF.

This clonotype was recorded only once. V usage is TRBV20-1 and J usage is TRBJ2-1; the match to TRBD2 covers 9 bases. V shed 0 bases, J shed 6 bases, and the junction held 6 bases outside the gene matches. The CDR3 is 15 amino acids. The germline CDR1 and CDR2 sequences are DFQATT and SNEGSKA (reference sequence). The CDR3 here is CSARDGTSPINEQFF. Written as DNA, the CDR3 is TGCAGTGCTAGAGACGGGACTAGCCCCATCAATGAGCAGTTCTTC.

The rearrangement uses TRBV25-1 and TRBJ1-2; 7 bases fit TRBD1. Per germline, CDR1 MGHDK and CDR2 SYGVNS. J was trimmed by 1 base and V by 8 bases; bases with no gene match: 13. CDR3 length: 16 residues. Written as DNA, the CDR3 is TGTGCCAGCTCCCAAGGGGGAGGGGGCTTTAACTATGGCTACACCTTC. As protein: CASSQGGGGFNYGYTF.

This clonotype was counted between two and nine times. J is TRBJ1-2 and V is TRBV7-2; no definite D call. The CDR3 runs to 16 residues. Trimming removed 4 bases at V and 0 bases at J, with 15 bases between. Germline CDR1 and CDR2: SGHTA and FQGNSA. The CDR3 is CASSSSDLLTNYGYTF. CDR3 nucleotides: TGTGCCAGCAGCTCCTCCGATCTTCTAACTAACTATGGCTACACCTTC.